Listed below are T cell receptor beta chains from one sample, sequenced in a study of response to subunit inactivated influenza vaccine. TCRdb independently ran MiXCR on the RT-PCR reads; one entry per CDR3 protein. The data hold 700,000 to 800,000 distinct CDR3 sequences, with roughly 20% observed a single time. Sequences were derived from PBMCs from blood, sampled 5 days after vaccination. The source is a man aged 45-65 years who received an inactivated influenza vaccine. The CDR3 runs from the conserved cysteine through the conserved F or W.

cdr3_aa j_call v_call
CASSPQGGSLMETQYF TRBJ2-5 TRBV5-5
CAWTLTLNTEAFF TRBJ1-1 TRBV30
CSARDSGRVIYEQYF TRBJ2-7 TRBV20-1
CASSQPQGTGRDTQYF TRBJ2-3 TRBV4-2
CASRSGGFYEQYF TRBJ2-7 TRBV28
CSDREGRSYNEQFF TRBJ2-1 TRBV29-1
CASSRELGASYNEQFF TRBJ2-1 TRBV7-9
CASSLALAGNQETQYF TRBJ2-5 TRBV5-5
CASSLTDRNTDTQYF TRBJ2-3 TRBV7-6
CASSLEPQGARIQYF TRBJ2-4 TRBV7-8